This T cell receptor (beta chain) is drawn from a study of beta chain features in type 1 diabetes (dated by TCRdb to the late 2010s). Turning to the overall study: Mean age, gender distribution, total cell number and subset yield were not different between patients and healthy donors. A total of 90 million to 140 million sorted cells were examined across all samples, and RNA yield correlated strongly with the number of cells per subset. In the study, recently diagnosed type 1 diabetes patients and matched healthy donors were compared on the TCRB repertoires of their sorted circulating CD4+ T cell subsets. Whereas all 30 or so donors provided naive and central memory subsets, regulatory and stem cell-like memory subsets were isolated from just 8 patients and about eight healthy donors.

The entire isolated RNA was reverse transcribed using the High Capacity cDNA Reverse Transcription Kit, and thus expressed TCRB transcripts were sequenced. Naive, central memory and regulatory T cell samples underwent deep immunoSEQ sequencing, averaging approximately 3.5 million total reads per sample. Sorted cells were lysed in RLT buffer and RNA was extracted with DNase-treated RNeasy Micro or Mini kits, depending on cell number. Each cell subset was processed separately to prevent cross-contamination, with patient and healthy donor samples processed together. The immunoSEQ multiplex PCR was used to amplify TCRB sequences from cDNA, yielding 87-bp fragments that span the CDR3 region. Sequencing of the amplicons was performed on the Illumina HiSeq platform. The authors' analysis ran thus. PCR bias was computationally corrected using synthetic template baselines, reads within Hamming distance 2 were collapsed, and singletons that could not be merged were discarded. By aligning reads against IMGT, V, D and J genes, CDR3 length, and insertions or deletions at six rearrangement sites were assigned. Within each subset, clonotype counts were normalized to the number of sorted cells before true diversity and Gini coefficients were calculated with the tcR R package. The overlap coefficient, calculated on TCRB nucleotide sequences, was used to measure repertoire sharing. The immuneACCESS repertoire file appears here via TCRdb, limited to in-frame rearrangements. These files lack a portion of the clones; in checked studies, under half of the deficit traces to unresolved V genes, and the cause of the others is not known. V and J calls and clone size are as listed in that table; D and trimming were resolved from the DNA. Counted in this sample were approximately 170,000 clones; about 9.1% of them appeared once. The leading ten clones occupy about 2.1% of the sample.

Study-level results and caveats: PCR may preferentially amplify shorter templates, but because patient and control samples were amplified and corrected together, any resulting skew would affect both groups equally. A moderate but significant shortening of TCRB CDR3 length was observed in type 1 diabetes patients in all four CD4+ subsets. Naive, central memory and regulatory TCRB repertoires appeared to be more similar among patients than among healthy donors. Because the HLA sub-analyses included only small numbers of individuals, any influence of HLA type on TCRB rearrangement was left unresolved. Fewer insertions and more nucleotide deletions at VDJ recombination sites were observed in patients with type 1 diabetes, implying thymic rearrangement abnormalities. Because cDNA rather than genomic DNA was sequenced, highly expressing activated cells could have been over-represented, although no difference in activation and CD3 levels was found between groups.

The CDR3 sequence holds 15 residues, the cysteine and phenylalanine included. CDR3 DNA is the only sequence kept; it has 45 bases, read in frame from the first base. V lost 1 base and J lost 0 bases; the stretch between them is 7 bases long. From a lookup of the germline V gene, CDR1 and CDR2 are MGHRA and YSYEKL. With respect to this clone: The clone's antigen remains unknown. Per-nucleotide qualities are absent, and no much larger clonotype sits a single base away.

From each donor, a single peripheral blood sample of 100 to 150 mL on average was drawn into heparinised tubes. Using a panel that included CD45RO, CCR7, CD25, CD127, CD95 and CD27, naive, central memory, regulatory and stem cell-like memory CD4+ T cells were sorted on a BD FACSAria II. Every sorted population had a purity above 95%. PBMCs were separated immediately by Lymphoprep density gradient centrifugation and were stained directly, without being cultured. Samples were stained and sorted in pairs, with one healthy donor and one patient per experiment, so that batch effects were minimized. The chain is encoded by TRBV4-1 joined to TRBJ2-4; a tentative D call is TRBD2 (5 bases match). Input material: central memory CD4+ T cells from blood. The source is a woman between 18 and 29 years old in good health. CDR3 loop: CASSQGGLAKNIQYF. The sequenced DNA is TGCGCCAGCAGCCAAGGAGGACTAGCCAAAAACATTCAGTACTTC.